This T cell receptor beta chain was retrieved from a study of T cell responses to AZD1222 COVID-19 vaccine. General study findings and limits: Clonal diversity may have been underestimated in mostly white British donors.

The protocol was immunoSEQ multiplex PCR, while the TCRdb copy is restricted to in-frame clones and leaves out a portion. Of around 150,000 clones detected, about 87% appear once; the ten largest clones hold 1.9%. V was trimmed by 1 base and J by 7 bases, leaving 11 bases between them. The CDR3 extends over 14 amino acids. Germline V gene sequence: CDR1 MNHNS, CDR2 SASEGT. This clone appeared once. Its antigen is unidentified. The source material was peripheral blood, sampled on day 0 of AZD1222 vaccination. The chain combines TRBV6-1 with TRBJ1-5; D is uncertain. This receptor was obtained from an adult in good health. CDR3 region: CASSEEREIQPQHF. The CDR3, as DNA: TGTGCCAGCAGTGAAGAGCGGGAGATCCAGCCCCAGCATTTT.